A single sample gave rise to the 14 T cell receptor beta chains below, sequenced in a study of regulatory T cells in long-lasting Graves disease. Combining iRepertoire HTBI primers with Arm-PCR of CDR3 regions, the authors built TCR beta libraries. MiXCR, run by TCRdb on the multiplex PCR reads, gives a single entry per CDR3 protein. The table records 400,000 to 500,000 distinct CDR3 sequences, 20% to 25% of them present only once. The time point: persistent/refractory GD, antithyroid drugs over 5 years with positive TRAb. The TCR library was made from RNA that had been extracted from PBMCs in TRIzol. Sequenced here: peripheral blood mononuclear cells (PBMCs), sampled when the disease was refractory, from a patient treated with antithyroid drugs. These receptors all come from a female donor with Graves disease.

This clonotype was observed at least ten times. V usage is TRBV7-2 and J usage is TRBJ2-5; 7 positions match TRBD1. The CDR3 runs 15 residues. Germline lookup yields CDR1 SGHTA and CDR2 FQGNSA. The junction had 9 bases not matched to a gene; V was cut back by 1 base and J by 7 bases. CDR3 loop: CASSLGTGGQGTQYF. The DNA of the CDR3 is TGTGCCAGCAGCTTAGGGACAGGCGGGCAGGGGACCCAGTACTTC.

In DNA, the CDR3 is TGTGCCACCAGCAGAAGGACACAGAACACTGAAGCTTTCTTT. Protein: CATSRRTQNTEAFF. The V and J genes are TRBV15 and TRBJ1-1; D may be TRBD1 (5 bases). CDR3 length: 14 residues. V was shortened by 2 bases and J by 1 base, with 8 bases between the two germline ends. CDR1 LNHNV and CDR2 YYDKDF come from the germline V gene (reference sequence).

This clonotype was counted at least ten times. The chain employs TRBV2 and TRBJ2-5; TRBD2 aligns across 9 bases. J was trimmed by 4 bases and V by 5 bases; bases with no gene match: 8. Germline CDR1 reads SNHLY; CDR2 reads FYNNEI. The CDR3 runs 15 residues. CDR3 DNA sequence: TGTGCCAGCAGTAAGGTAGCGGGAGAAGGAGAGACCCAGTACTTC. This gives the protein CASSKVAGEGETQYF.

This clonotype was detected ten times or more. This chain's CDR3 is CASSIQGWQYF. CDR3 nucleotides: TGTGCCAGCAGTATACAGGGATGGCAGTACTTC. This chain uses TRBV6-1 with TRBJ2-7; possibly TRBD1 for D (6 bases). The germline gives CDR1 MNHNS, CDR2 SASEGT. The CDR3 is made up of 11 amino acids. Trimming took 5 bases from V and 9 from J, leaving 11 bases between them.

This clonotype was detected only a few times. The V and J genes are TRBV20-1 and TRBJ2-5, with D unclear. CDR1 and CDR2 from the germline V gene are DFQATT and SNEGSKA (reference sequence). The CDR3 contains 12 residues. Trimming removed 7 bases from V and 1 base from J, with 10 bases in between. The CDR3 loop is CSGSASQETQYF. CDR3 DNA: TGCAGTGGAAGTGCTAGCCAAGAGACCCAGTACTTC.

CDR3 DNA: TGTGCCAGTAGTATGCGGGGACAGAACACTGAAGCTTTCTTT. Translated, it gives CASSMRGQNTEAFF. The rearrangement joins TRBV19 to TRBJ1-1; possible D gene TRBD1, 6 bases. This CDR3 has 14 amino acids. Germline CDR1 and CDR2: LNHDA and SQIVND (reference sequence). Trimming shortened V by 3 bases and J by 1 base, and 9 bases separated the two germline ends.

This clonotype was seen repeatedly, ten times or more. The CDR3 nucleotides read TGTGCCAGCAGTCCTCGGACAGGGGGATACCAAGAGACCCAGTACTTC. It yields the protein CASSPRTGGYQETQYF. The chain is built from TRBV28 and TRBJ2-5; the match to TRBD1 covers 10 bases. Trimming cost V 5 bases and J 0 bases; bases outside gene matches: 6. From germline, CDR1 is MDHEN and CDR2 SYDVKM. The CDR3 extends over 16 amino acids.

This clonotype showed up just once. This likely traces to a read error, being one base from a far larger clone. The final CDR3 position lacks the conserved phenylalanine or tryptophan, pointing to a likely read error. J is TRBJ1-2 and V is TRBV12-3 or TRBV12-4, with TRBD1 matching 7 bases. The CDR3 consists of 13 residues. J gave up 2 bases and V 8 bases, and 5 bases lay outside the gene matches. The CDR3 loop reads CASARDSNYGYTL. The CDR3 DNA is TGTGCCAGCGCGAGGGACAGCAACTATGGCTACACCCTC.

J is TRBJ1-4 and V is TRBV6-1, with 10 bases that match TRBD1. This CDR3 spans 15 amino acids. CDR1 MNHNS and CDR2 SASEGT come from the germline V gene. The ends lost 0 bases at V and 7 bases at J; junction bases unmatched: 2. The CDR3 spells CASSEADRGVEKLFF. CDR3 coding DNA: TGTGCCAGCAGTGAAGCGGACAGGGGGGTTGAAAAACTGTTTTTT.

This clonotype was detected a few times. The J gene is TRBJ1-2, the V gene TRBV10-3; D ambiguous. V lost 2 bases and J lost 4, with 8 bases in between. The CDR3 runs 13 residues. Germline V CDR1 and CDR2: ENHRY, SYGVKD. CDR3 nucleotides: TGTGCCATCAGTGAGGAGGGCCCCTATGGCTACACCTTC. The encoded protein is CAISEEGPYGYTF.

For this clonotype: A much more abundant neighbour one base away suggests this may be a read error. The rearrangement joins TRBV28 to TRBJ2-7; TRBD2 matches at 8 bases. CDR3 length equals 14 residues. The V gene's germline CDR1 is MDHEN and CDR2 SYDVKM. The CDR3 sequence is CAAAPGGSSHEQYF. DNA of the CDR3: TGTGCCGCGGCCCCGGGGGGGAGCTCCCACGAGCAGTACTTC.

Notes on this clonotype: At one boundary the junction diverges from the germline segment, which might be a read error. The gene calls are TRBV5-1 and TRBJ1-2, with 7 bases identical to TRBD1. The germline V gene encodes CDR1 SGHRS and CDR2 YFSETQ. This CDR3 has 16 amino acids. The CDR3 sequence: CASSLSGTDLNYGCTF. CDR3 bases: TGCGCCAGCAGCTTATCCGGGACAGACTTAAACTATGGCTGCACCTTC.

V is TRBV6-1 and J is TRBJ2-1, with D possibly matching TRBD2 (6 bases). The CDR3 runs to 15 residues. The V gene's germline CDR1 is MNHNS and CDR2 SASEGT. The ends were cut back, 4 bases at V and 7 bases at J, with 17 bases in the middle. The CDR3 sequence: CASSVSSGGVNEQFF. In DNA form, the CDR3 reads TGTGCCAGCAGTGTAAGTAGCGGAGGGGTGAATGAGCAGTTCTTC.

The CDR3 nucleotides read TGTGCCAGCAGCTTGAGGGGCCGGCAGGTACAATATAGCAATCAGCCCCAGCATTTT. Amino acids: CASSLRGRQVQYSNQPQHF. V gene TRBV7-8 combines with J gene TRBJ1-5; tentatively, D is TRBD1 (5 bases). Trimming removed 3 bases at V and 0 bases at J, with 21 bases between. The CDR3 totals 19 residues. Germline CDR1 reads SGHVS; CDR2 reads FQNEAQ.